Each of the 13 T cell receptor beta chains below was sequenced from the same sample in a study of T cells in Graves' hyperthyroidism and ophthalmopathy. Template material for amplifying TCR beta CDR3 regions consisted of RNA transcripts. Primed by the HTBI set, a first-round RT-PCR was run on the TCR CDR3. TCRdb reprocessed the multiplex PCR reads via MiXCR and lists one record per CDR3 protein. This sample has about 360,000 distinct CDR3 sequences; roughly 13% occur once, and the top ten carry 9.2%. The sample comprised blood. The receptors derive from a woman aged 18-29 years with Graves' hyperthyroidism.

This clonotype was recorded at least ten times. The chain is built from TRBV5-1 and TRBJ2-7; TRBD1 or TRBD2 may be the D gene (5 bases each). Between the trimmed V and J ends, which lost 4 bases and 5 bases, there was a span of 16 bases. Germline V lookup: CDR1 SGHRS, CDR2 YFSETQ. The CDR3 spans 14 residues. As DNA, the CDR3 is TGCGCCAGCAGCCCCGGGACGATTTCACACGAGCAGTACTTC. Protein product: CASSPGTISHEQYF.

On this clonotype itself: A read error is possible here, since a much larger clone lies one base away. The chain is built from TRBV12-5 and TRBJ1-6; 7 bases are a match to TRBD1. J gave up 11 bases and V 6 bases, and 19 bases lay outside the gene matches. The CDR3 has 17 residues. Germline CDR1 reads LGHNT; CDR2 reads FRNRAP. In DNA form, the CDR3 reads TGTGCTAGTGGCGACTCCGGGATAGGGGGCAATTGGGCACCCCTCCACTTT. It translates to CASGDSGIGGNWAPLHF.

CDR3: CASKSGPHSGRSIDEQYF. The CDR3 nucleotides read TGTGCCAGCAAATCCGGACCGCATAGCGGGAGATCTATCGACGAGCAGTACTTC. V usage is TRBV28 and J usage is TRBJ2-7; 9 bases agree with TRBD2. V trimming: 7 bases; J trimming: 5 bases; junction bases outside the gene matches: 21. Germline CDR1 MDHEN, CDR2 SYDVKM. This CDR3 region has 18 residues.

This clonotype was seen ten or more times. The chain couples TRBV20-1 to TRBJ2-7, with 11 bases aligning to TRBD2. Losses at the gene ends were 1 base for V and 4 bases for J; bases not matched to a gene: 9. Germline V lookup: CDR1 DFQATT, CDR2 SNEGSKA (reference sequence). The CDR3 contains 16 residues. The CDR3 loop reads CSARAYIRLAGYEQYF. The CDR3 bases are TGCAGTGCTAGAGCCTATATCCGACTAGCGGGGTACGAGCAGTACTTC.

This clonotype has ten or more counts. The chain carries TRBV3-1 and TRBJ2-1, with D perhaps given as TRBD1 or TRBD2 (5 bases each). CDR1 is LGHDT, CDR2 YNNKEL, per germline (reference sequence). The CDR3 is made up of 15 amino acids. Deletions cut 3 bases from V and 0 bases from J, with 9 bases between. CDR3 amino acids: CASSQRGSSYNEQFF. For the CDR3, the DNA is TGTGCCAGCAGCCAGAGGGGAAGCTCCTACAATGAGCAGTTCTTC.

A word on this clonotype: Possible read error: a much larger clone is one base away. The chain combines TRBV14 with TRBJ2-7; D is ambiguous. V was cut by 0 bases and J by 2 bases, with 5 bases left in between. The CDR3 runs 13 residues. The germline V gene has CDR1 SGHDN and CDR2 FVKESK. As DNA, the CDR3 is TGTGCCAGCAGCCAAGATGATCCCTACGAGCAGTACTTC. Its translation: CASSQDDPYEQYF.

This clonotype was counted between two and nine times. V and J are TRBV4-1 and TRBJ2-6; a weak D match, TRBD2 (6 bases). Germline V lookup: CDR1 MGHRA, CDR2 YSYEKL. The length of the CDR3 is 16 residues. V lost 0 bases, J lost 0 bases, and 6 bases lay in between. Here the CDR3 DNA reads TGCGCCAGCAGCCAAGAGGAGGGCTCTGGGGCCAACGTCCTGACTTTC. Its protein product is CASSQEEGSGANVLTF.

This clonotype came up a few times. This chain uses TRBV7-9 with TRBJ1-2; no firm D call. This CDR3 has 13 residues. With 3 bases removed from V and 3 bases from J, the gap between germline ends came to 8 bases. In germline, CDR1 is SEHNR, CDR2 FQNEAQ (reference sequence). The DNA for the CDR3 is TGTGCCAGCAGCTTGAGGGTAGACTATGGCTACACCTTC. This gives the protein CASSLRVDYGYTF.

This clonotype was counted many times. The CDR3 reads CASSLAGNEQYF. CDR3 DNA sequence: TGTGCCAGCAGCTTGGCGGGGAACGAGCAGTACTTC. The J gene is TRBJ2-7, the V gene TRBV5-6; TRBD2 might be the D (5 bases). Germline V CDR1 and CDR2: SGHDT, YYEEEE. CDR3 length: 12 residues. V was cut by 0 bases and J by 5 bases, with 6 bases left in between.

The chain has TRBV7-9 and TRBJ2-6, with no clear D. Per the germline V gene, CDR1 is SEHNR and CDR2 is FQNEAQ (reference sequence). Trimming removed 5 bases at V and 0 bases at J, with 8 bases between. The CDR3 contains 15 residues. The DNA of the CDR3 is TGTGCCAGCAGCCCGCAACACTCTGGGGCCAACGTCCTGACTTTC. Translation gives CASSPQHSGANVLTF.

The table lists this clonotype with many counts. This chain joins TRBV7-3 and TRBJ2-2; D perhaps matches TRBD1 (6 bases). V lost 5 bases to trimming and J lost 4 bases, with 11 bases between them. The CDR3 is made up of 14 amino acids. The germline V gene encodes CDR1 SGHTA and CDR2 FQGTGA. The CDR3: CASSQGQPTGELFF. CDR3 nucleotide sequence: TGTGCCAGCAGCCAGGGGCAGCCCACCGGGGAGCTGTTTTTT.

The chain recombines TRBV20-1 with TRBJ1-5; D may be TRBD1 (5 bases). Germline CDR1 reads DFQATT; CDR2 reads SNEGSKA (reference sequence). The CDR3 length is 13 residues. Trimming removed 5 bases at V and 4 bases at J, with 12 bases between. The CDR3 protein is CSAAGTENQPQHF. The CDR3 region has the DNA TGCAGTGCTGCAGGGACCGAAAATCAGCCCCAGCATTTT.

The gene calls are TRBV20-1 and TRBJ2-7; 10 nucleotides match TRBD2. The CDR3 has 14 residues. V lost 6 bases to trimming and J lost 0 bases; unmatched junction nucleotides: 5. Germline loops: CDR1 DFQATT, CDR2 SNEGSKA (reference sequence). The CDR3 nucleotides read TGCAGTGCCCCCCGGACTAGCGGCTCCTACGAGCAGTACTTC. Residues: CSAPRTSGSYEQYF.